This T cell receptor beta chain was obtained from a study of blood T cell repertoires in COVID-19. Libraries were prepared by immunoSEQ multiplex PCR; TCRdb keeps only in-frame clonotypes and omits some of them. The sample lists 25,000 or so clones, roughly 90% seen once, with around 11% in the top ten. The CDR3 is 14 residues long. Trimming took off 5 bases at V and 7 bases at J, with 17 bases between the two ends. The germline gives CDR1 MDHEN, CDR2 SYDVKM. This TCR came from a man between 65 and 79 years old with acute or convalescent COVID-19. The V and J genes are TRBV28 and TRBJ1-2; D unclear. Sequenced sample: peripheral blood. The CDR3, as DNA: TGTGCCAGCAGTCCGGGGTCTCTTCCGGGTGGCTACACCTTC. Its protein product is CASSPGSLPGGYTF.